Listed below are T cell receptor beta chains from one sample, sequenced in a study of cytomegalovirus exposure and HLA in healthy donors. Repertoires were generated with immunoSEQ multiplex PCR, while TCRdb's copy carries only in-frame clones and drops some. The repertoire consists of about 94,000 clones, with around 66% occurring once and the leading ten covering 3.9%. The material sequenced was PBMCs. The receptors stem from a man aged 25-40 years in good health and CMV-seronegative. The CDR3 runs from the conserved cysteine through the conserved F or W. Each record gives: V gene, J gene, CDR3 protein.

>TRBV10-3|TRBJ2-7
CAISGPGLPYEQYF
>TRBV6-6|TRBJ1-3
CASSWGQGNSGNTIYF
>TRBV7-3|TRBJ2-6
CASSLMAAGANVLTF
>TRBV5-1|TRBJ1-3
CASSLAGVVRGNTIYF
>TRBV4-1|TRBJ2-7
CASSRGTGNYEQYF
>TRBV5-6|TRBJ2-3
CASSLGDRFTDTQYF
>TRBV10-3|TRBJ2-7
CAIRTGGAEQYF
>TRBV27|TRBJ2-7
CASSLVQGYEQYF
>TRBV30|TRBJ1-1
CAWSVRSGVNTEAFF
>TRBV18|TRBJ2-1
CASSGEINEQFF
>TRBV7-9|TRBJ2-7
CASSSGRVHEQYF
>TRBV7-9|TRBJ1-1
CASSLAGGGHEAFF
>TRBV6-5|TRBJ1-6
CASNEGAHNSPLHF
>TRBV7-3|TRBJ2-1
CASSYSGTSGGQSSYNEQFF
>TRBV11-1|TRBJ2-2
CASSLLGGGNTGELFF
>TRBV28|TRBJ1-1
CASTSPGGLNTEAFF
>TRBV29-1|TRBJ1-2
CSASGTAYGYTF
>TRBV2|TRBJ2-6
CASSERRPGTGPSGANVLTF
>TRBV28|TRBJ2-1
CASSRTDAFF
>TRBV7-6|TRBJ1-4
CASSFGREGEKLFF
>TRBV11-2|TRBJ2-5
CASSPGLAGAGWETQYF
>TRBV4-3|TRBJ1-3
CASSQEQISGNTIYF
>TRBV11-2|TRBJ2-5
CASSLGQQGKEETQYF
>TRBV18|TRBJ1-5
CASSPGQVSNQPQHF
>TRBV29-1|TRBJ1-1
CSVGEMNTEAFF
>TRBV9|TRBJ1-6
CASSSQGGDNSPLHF
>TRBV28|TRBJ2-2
CASSFLRQRESGTGELFF
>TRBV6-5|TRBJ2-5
CASSEDRKETQYF
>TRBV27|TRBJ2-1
CASSPLNNEQFF
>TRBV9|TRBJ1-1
CASSVGGTGGVATEAFF
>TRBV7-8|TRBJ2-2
CASSLSGGGTGELFF
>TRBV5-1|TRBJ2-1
CASSLSEGAYNEQFF
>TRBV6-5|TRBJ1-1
CASSYASMNTEAFF
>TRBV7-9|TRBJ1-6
CASSLTGDSPLHF
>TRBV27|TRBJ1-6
CASSFPGQGAPLHF
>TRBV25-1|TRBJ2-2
CASSGTRGTNTGELFF
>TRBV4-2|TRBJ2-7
CASSQDASTYEQYF
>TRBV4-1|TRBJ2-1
CASSQVAGHNEQFF
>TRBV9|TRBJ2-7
CASSVVGDSTYEQYF
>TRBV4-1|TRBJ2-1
CASSQDRTGYETDEQFF
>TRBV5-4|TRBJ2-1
CANHASGEHNEQFF
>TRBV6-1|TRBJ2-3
CASSEATSGADTQYF
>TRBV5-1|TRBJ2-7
CASSLADRDQYEQYF
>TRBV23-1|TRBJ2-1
CASSQSEDRENEQFF
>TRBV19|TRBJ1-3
CASSSTGGSGNTIYF
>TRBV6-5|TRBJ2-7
CASSRGQGVYEQYF
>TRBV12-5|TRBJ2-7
CASGFTLQREPYEQYF
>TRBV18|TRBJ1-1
CASSQRTGGTEAFF
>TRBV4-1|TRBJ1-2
CASSQVPRGGGSYGYTF
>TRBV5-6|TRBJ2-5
CASSMGGRETQYF
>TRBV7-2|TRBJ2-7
CASSSISYEQYF
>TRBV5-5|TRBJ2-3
CASSFDLAVGTDTQYF
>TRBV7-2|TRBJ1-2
CASSIGVGLGGIGYTF
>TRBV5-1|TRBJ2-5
CASSPRLAGGGETQYF
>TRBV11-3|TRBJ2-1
CASSAGAARNEQFF
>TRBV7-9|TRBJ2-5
CSSSLSLKETQYF